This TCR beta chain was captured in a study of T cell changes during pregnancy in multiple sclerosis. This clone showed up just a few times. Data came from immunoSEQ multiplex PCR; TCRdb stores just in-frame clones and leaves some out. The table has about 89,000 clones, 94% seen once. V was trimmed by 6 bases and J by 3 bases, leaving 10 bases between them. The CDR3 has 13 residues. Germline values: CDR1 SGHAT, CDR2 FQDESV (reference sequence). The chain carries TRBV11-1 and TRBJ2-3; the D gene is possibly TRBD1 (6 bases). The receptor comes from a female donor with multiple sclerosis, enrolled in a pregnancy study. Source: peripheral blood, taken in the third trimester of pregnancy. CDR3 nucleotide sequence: TGTGCCAGCAGAGGGGGTATAACAGATACGCAGTATTTT. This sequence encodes CASRGGITDTQYF.